This T cell receptor (beta chain) was sequenced during a study of T cells after yellow fever vaccination. With regard to this clonotype: What it recognizes is unknown.

For TCR, cDNA came from 5'RACE template switching, which added a universal primer site and UMIs. TCRdb called the 5' RACE reads again in MiXCR, with one record for every CDR3 protein. The top ten clones hold more than 15% of a sample with fewer than 450,000 distinct CDR3 sequences, around a tenth of them seen once. Whole-study findings and limits: Once the booster was given, most primary-vaccination clones reappeared, at roughly 96% for CD4 and roughly 91% for CD8. Though it reached lower strength, the secondary response hit its peak faster, day 5 versus 15.

The source of this sequence is a young man who received the YFV17D yellow fever vaccine. Material: PBMCs, obtained on the day of the first yellow fever vaccination.

CDR3 bases: TGTGCCAGCTCACCAACCGGACTAGCGGGGGACGGGACCCAGTACTTC. This translates into CASSPTGLAGDGTQYF. V and J are TRBV18 and TRBJ2-5; 13 nucleotides match TRBD2. Germline CDR1 and CDR2: KGHSH and LQKENI. This CDR3 has 16 amino acids. V shed 2 bases and J 7 bases; nucleotides not matched to a gene: 7. Drawing the rest from reference TRBV18 and TRBJ2-5, the complete variable domain is NAGVMQNPRHLVRRRGQEARLRCSPMKGHSHVYWYRQLPEEGLKFMVYLQKENIIDESGMPKERFSAEFPKEGPSILRIQQVVRGDSAAYFCASSPTGLAGDGTQYFGPGTRLLVL.